This entry is about one T cell receptor (beta chain). It has no known antigen specificity. The input lacks base qualities; no much larger clone sits a single base away. The same CDR3 can be traced to other DNA sequences in this sample. Measured from the cysteine to the phenylalanine, the CDR3 is 12 residues long. Only CDR3 DNA is held: 36 bases, read in frame from base 1. Trimming costs V 3 bases and J 5 bases, and their ends lie 7 bases apart. CDR1 KGHSH and CDR2 LQKENI were looked up in the germline V gene. The library was produced with the immunoSEQ multiplex PCR assay. For the multiplex PCR, a mixture combining 60 forward primers for TCR Vbeta segments and 13 reverse primers for TCR Jbeta segments was used. A multiplex PCR assay on genomic DNA amplified the CDR3 region of rearranged TCR beta genes. Amplified TCR beta libraries were sequenced as 87-base-pair reads on the Illumina HiSeq System. Processing in the source paper ran as follows. Across the 500 to 700 repertoires, a later analysis counted some 81 million unique TCR beta chains, around 10 million of which were shared by at least two donors. A nearest-neighbor algorithm error-corrected the raw reads and collapsed the reads into unique sequences, merging closely related sequences to remove PCR and sequencing errors. Alignment of CDR3 sequences to IMGT reference sequences was used to assign V, D and J gene segments. For a sequence to be retained, a match of at least six nucleotides was required to both a V gene segment and a J gene segment. Rearrangements were classified as productive when the CDR3 lacked stop codons and remained in frame with V and J, and all other rearrangements were classified as non-productive. CDR3 was defined by IMGT convention, running from the second conserved V-encoded cysteine to the conserved J-encoded phenylalanine. Sequences without an unambiguous match to a single V gene segment were excluded from the earlier analysis of a few hundred of the donors. In an earlier analysis of approximately 500 of the donors, a V segment was called functional when productive rearrangements were above 56.7%, and segregating when the standard deviation between donors exceeded 5%. To diagnose cytomegalovirus status from the catalog of TCR beta chain sequences, a statistical classification framework was built. A later analysis assigned V and J genes by comparing TCR nucleotide sequences with IMGT/GENE-DB human TR gene sequences. A later analysis assigned CDR3 sequences and most-parsimonious VDJ recombination scenarios with the TCRdist pipeline. In a later analysis, each TCR beta chain was defined by its CDR3 amino acid sequence together with its V-gene family, and reads without a unique V-gene family were excluded. To address suspected cross-contamination and a sequencing artifact, a later analysis removed over 500 highly shared, low-generation-probability nucleotide sequences. A later analysis calculated a clonal expansion index for each public chain from normalized within-repertoire ranks of inferred template counts. In a later analysis, generation probabilities were computed with a VDJ recombination model fitted to out-of-frame rearrangements, and the resulting probabilities were checked against IGoR. In a later analysis, hypergeometric tests were used to score TCR-TCR, TCR-HLA and TCR-CMV co-occurrence, with a repertoire-size bias correction applied to TCR pairs. A later analysis estimated false discovery rates by permuting HLA or CMV assignments 20 times. In a later analysis, co-occurring TCRs were grouped with DBSCAN, and TCRdist sequence similarity was added when clustering was performed within HLA-allele-positive subsets. For co-occurrence clustering, repertoires with fewer than 30,000 or more than 120,000 public chains were excluded, along with 4 to 6 repertoires with anomalous nucleotide sharing. Held by TCRdb, this immuneACCESS table contains in-frame sequences only and omits some clones. Under half of the omission traces to an unresolved V gene where checked; the cause of the rest is unknown. D and trimming were read from the DNA, whereas the V and J calls and clone size are those reported in that table. The sample profile shows about 150,000 clones; roughly 63% of them were found once. The ten largest clones represent roughly 6.8% of the sample.

This entry belongs to a study of cytomegalovirus exposure and HLA in healthy donors listed by TCRdb under 2017. Study-wide context: According to an earlier analysis of several hundred of the donors, some 180 million T cells yielded 95 million to 140 million unique TCR beta sequences and about 300 Gb of sequence data. In a later analysis, previously published TCR beta repertoires from 600 to 850 donors were re-analyzed and high-resolution HLA genotyping was added so that TCR occurrence patterns could be studied. Alongside the repertoire data, information on donor age, sex, ethnicity and CMV serostatus was compiled. The number of donors typed differed by locus, with about 629-630 for A, B, C, DRB1 and DQB1, around 500 for DQA1, 600 to 610 for DPA1, and around 460 for DPB1. The later analysis used no new phenotypic data to find candidate immune exposures, relying instead on TCR beta sequences and their occurrence across donors. Among the roughly 400 genotyped donors, around 81% belonged to the genetic ancestry cluster associated with self-reported Caucasian donors. Four to six DR-DQ haplotypes were handled as single units for association and clustering, since linkage in the cohort was strong. Around 320 gigabases of sequencing data and 70 million to 100 million unique TCR sequences were included in an early release covering about 600 HLA-typed donors. Among about 390 genotyped donors of the cohort, an average of approximately 240,000 unique TCR beta nucleotide sequences were sequenced per donor, roughly a sixth of them non-productive. The study aimed to test whether cataloging public T cell receptors could reveal signatures of past pathogen exposure. In a later genetic analysis, genome-wide SNP genotypes for about 55% of the roughly 700 donors were used, and that subset was treated as a discovery cohort. Along with the approximately 650-subject first cohort, a separate validation cohort of approximately 110 different subjects was used. All discovery cohort repertoires had been generated using a single sequencing platform. The study combined high-throughput TCR immunosequencing, statistical association of individual TCRs with disease status, and machine learning to predict cytomegalovirus infection status. In an earlier analysis of around 540 of the donors, high-throughput TCR beta sequencing was used to judge whether each TCR beta V gene segment behaved as functional or pseudogenic. Both class I and class II loci were covered by HLA typing, at four-digit resolution. Using immunosequencing, the study profiled T cell repertoires from 666 subjects and related those repertoires to cytomegalovirus serostatus.

The cohort consisted of approximately 690 healthy bone marrow donors. At the time of sampling, every cohort member was nominally healthy, though immune exposures that went unrecorded were likely present. The donor was CMV seropositive and was included in the group of about 290 seropositive cohort members. A peripheral blood sample was provided by each donor, and peripheral blood mononuclear cells were used for TCR beta sequencing. Genomic DNA was extracted from the blood cell samples with the Qiagen DNeasy Blood Extraction Kit. Summary of the overall study and its limitations: It was suggested by the authors that the approach could potentially be generalized to other disease states and immunological phenotypes. A further reported finding was that TCR beta sequences accurately predicted the HLA-A and HLA-B alleles for most subjects in the first cohort. The study listed approximately 150 TCR beta chains as associated with cytomegalovirus. A later analysis associated 17,000 or so TCR beta sequences with specific HLA alleles at a false discovery rate of 0.05. The cohort was sequenced for TCR beta chains only, and without alpha or paired-chain data the features that could be detected were limited. Strong co-occurrence of HLA alleles, especially DR and DQ, made assigning TCR associations to individual alleles difficult. A later analysis found that HLA-associated TCR beta chains were more clonally expanded and had lower generation probabilities than equally common non-associated chains. While some public TCRs were present in many individuals, most TCR sequences turned up only very rarely across donors. A later genetic analysis associated a missense DCLRE1C variant with V-gene and J-gene trimming of TCR beta chains, and an independent cohort replicated the association. In an earlier analysis of around 600 of the donors, most TCR beta V segments appeared in productive rearrangements about 87% or about 30% of the time, broadly matching IMGT annotations. Because HLA typing was missing for some donors at each locus, association tests included only the typed subset. Cytomegalovirus status was reported to be diagnosed by the classifier with high specificity and sensitivity in both the original and validation cohorts. A later analysis reported that several top co-occurrence clusters appeared linked to parvovirus B19, influenza, CMV and Epstein-Barr virus. Correlated functional status among segregating V segments might be attributable to linkage disequilibrium, but an unknown experimental factor could not be ruled out. A cluster of highly shared sequence variants was judged likely to be a technical artifact of the sequencing pipeline. A later analysis found that most CMV-associated TCR beta chains appeared HLA-restricted, with HLA associations seemingly driven largely by CMV exposure. The 87-base-pair reads could not distinguish some IMGT-functional V segments, including TRBV6-2 and TRBV6-3, so those segments were excluded. In a later analysis, TCR association rates were found to vary across HLA loci, with the most associated TCRs seen for DRB1 alleles and the fewest for HLA-C alleles. The presence/absence analyses assumed that sequencing depth was roughly uniform across donors, and that assumption may not be true. For the cohort, immune exposure information was limited to CMV serostatus. Because counts were too low, seventeen rarely observed V segments, including chromosome 9 orphons, were left out of the earlier analysis of 587 of the donors. A later genetic analysis reported fewer N-insertions in productive TCRs among donors in an Asian-associated ancestry cluster than the roughly 700-donor mean. In vitro tests confirmed that a few of the cytomegalovirus-associated TCR beta chains recognize cytomegalovirus antigens.

Material: PBMCs. The rearrangement combines TRBV18 with TRBJ2-5; the D gene identity is not certain. The sequence came from a woman aged 55-75 years in good health and CMV-seropositive. The CDR3 amino acid sequence is: CASSPVRETQYF. The DNA reads TGTGCCAGCTCACCGGTCCGGGAGACCCAGTACTTC.